A single sample is the source of the 30 T cell receptor beta chains below, sequenced in a study of shared clonotypes between healthy human individuals. As defined, naive CD8 cells were CD45RO-negative and positively selected for CCR7, with terminally differentiated effector memory CD45RA+ cells excluded. TCRdb's table, derived via immunoSEQ multiplex PCR, lists solely in-frame clones and lacks some. The repertoire has approximately 600,000 clones, 85% to 95% of them found once; the top ten carry over 0.1%. The sample comprised naive CD8+ T cells sorted from blood. The receptors here all came from a woman younger than 45 in good health.

Only one count was recorded for this clone. The J gene is TRBJ2-1, the V gene TRBV10-1, with 8 bases fitting TRBD2. Germline CDR1 and CDR2: WNHNN and SYGVQD (reference sequence). This CDR3 contains 14 residues. With V trimmed by 6 bases and J by 9 bases, 10 bases remained unmatched. The CDR3 reads CASSQAGGLGEQFF. CDR3 nucleotides: TGCGCCAGCAGCCAGGCGGGAGGCCTCGGTGAGCAGTTCTTC.

As DNA, the CDR3 is TGTGCCAGCAGTCCACCGGGGGACTATGGCTACACCTTC. This codes for CASSPPGDYGYTF. The V call is TRBV28, the J call TRBJ1-2, with TRBD1 as a possible D gene (5 bases). Trimming stripped 5 bases from V and 3 bases from J, with 10 bases between. The V gene's germline CDR1 is MDHEN and CDR2 SYDVKM. The CDR3 length is 13 residues.

The CDR3 DNA follows: TGTGCCAGCAGTGCTGTTCCGGGACTCGGCTACAATGAGCAGTTCTTC. Protein product: CASSAVPGLGYNEQFF. This chain connects TRBV2 to TRBJ2-1; D is possibly TRBD2 (6 bases). Germline V gene sequence: CDR1 SNHLY, CDR2 FYNNEI. The CDR3 has 16 amino acids. Trimming stripped 4 bases from V and 3 bases from J, with 16 bases between.

The rearrangement joins TRBV25-1 to TRBJ2-1, with 7 bases identical to TRBD2. CDR1 is MGHDK and CDR2 is SYGVNS in the germline V gene. The CDR3 has 14 residues. Trimming took 1 base from V and 8 from J; bases not matched to a gene: 5. The CDR3 sequence: CASSEFGGSYEQFF. The CDR3 DNA follows: TGTGCCAGCAGTGAATTTGGCGGGAGTTATGAGCAGTTCTTC.

This rearrangement joins TRBV2 to TRBJ2-7, with D unresolved. V was pared by 4 bases and J by 1 base, with 5 bases between. The CDR3 consists of 12 residues. The germline gives CDR1 SNHLY, CDR2 FYNNEI. CDR3 amino acids: CASSGLSYEQYF. The CDR3 nucleotides are TGTGCCAGCAGTGGGCTGTCCTACGAGCAGTACTTC.

The rearrangement joins TRBV11-2 to TRBJ1-1; no reliable D call. CDR3 size: 12 residues. Germline V gives CDR1 SGHAT, CDR2 FQNNGV. The V and J ends lost 1 base and 6 bases respectively, with 6 bases between them. DNA for the CDR3: TGTGCCAGCAGCTTAGCTTTTGCTGAAGCTTTCTTT. Translating it yields CASSLAFAEAFF.

This chain uses TRBV7-9 with TRBJ1-3; D is unclear. This CDR3 contains 14 residues. V lost 7 bases, J lost 0 bases, and 10 bases lay in between. Germline lookup yields CDR1 SEHNR and CDR2 FQNEAQ (reference sequence). CDR3 DNA: TGTGCCAGCACCCTTGGGAGCTCTGGAAACACCATATATTTT. Translated, it gives CASTLGSSGNTIYF.

The chain combines TRBV7-9 with TRBJ2-2; possible D gene TRBD1, 6 bases. The V gene's germline CDR1 is SEHNR and CDR2 FQNEAQ (reference sequence). This CDR3 has 14 amino acids. V was clipped by 5 bases and J by 1 base, with 8 bases between them. CDR3 DNA sequence: TGTGCCAGCAGCCCGGACAGGAACACCGGGGAGCTGTTTTTT. Encoded protein: CASSPDRNTGELFF.

With regard to this clone: The sample has other DNA sequences that encode this CDR3 too. V gene TRBV27 combines with J gene TRBJ2-7; 12 bases agree with TRBD2. Germline CDR1 is MNHEY and CDR2 is SMNVEV (reference sequence). The V gene end was trimmed by 5 bases and the J gene end by 4 bases; junction bases not matched to a gene: 3. CDR3 length: 14 residues. The CDR3 loop reads CASSPGTSGYEQYF. The CDR3 DNA follows: TGTGCCAGCAGTCCCGGGACTAGCGGGTACGAGCAGTACTTC.

The chain combines TRBV7-9 with TRBJ2-3; no definite D call. There are 12 residues in the CDR3. Germline values: CDR1 SEHNR, CDR2 FQNEAQ (reference sequence). Trimming removed 5 bases from V and 2 bases from J, with 5 bases in between. The CDR3 loop reads CASSPITDTQYF. The CDR3 region has the DNA TGTGCCAGCAGCCCAATCACAGATACGCAGTATTTT.

This chain links TRBV7-9 with TRBJ2-7; 11 nucleotides line up with TRBD1. CDR1 and CDR2 from the germline V gene are SEHNR and FQNEAQ (reference sequence). The CDR3 runs 16 residues. V shed 3 bases and J 3 bases; nucleotides not matched to a gene: 7. The CDR3 spells CASSFRPGQGDYEQYF. The CDR3 coding sequence is TGTGCCAGCAGCTTTAGACCGGGACAGGGGGACTACGAGCAGTACTTC.

V gene TRBV2 combines with J gene TRBJ2-5; D call uncertain. TRBJ2-7 explains the end of the DNA better; the J call may be wrong. Germline CDR1 reads SNHLY; CDR2 reads FYNNEI. The CDR3 length is 13 residues. The CDR3 is CASSKKARDEQYF. CDR3 nucleotides: TGTGCCAGCAGCAAAAAGGCTAGGGACGAGCAGTACTTC.

V and J are TRBV10-1 and TRBJ2-1; 11 bases fit TRBD2. Looked up from germline, CDR1 is WNHNN and CDR2 is SYGVQD (reference sequence). CDR3 length: 15 residues. The trim removed 0 bases at V and 5 bases at J, leaving 0 bases unmatched. In nucleotides, the CDR3 is TGCGCCAGCAGTGAGTCGACTAGCGGGAACAATGAGCAGTTCTTC. The encoded protein is CASSESTSGNNEQFF.

This clone was seen once. V gene TRBV27 combines with J gene TRBJ2-2; 8 nucleotides agree with TRBD2. The germline V gene encodes CDR1 MNHEY and CDR2 SMNVEV (reference sequence). The CDR3 spans 15 residues. With V trimmed by 6 bases and J by 5 bases, 8 bases remained unmatched. This CDR3 is CASRPGLGTTGELFF. CDR3 bases: TGTGCCAGCAGACCGGGACTAGGTACTACCGGGGAGCTGTTTTTT.

The chain uses TRBV5-8 and TRBJ1-2; 7 bases agree with TRBD1. In germline, CDR1 is SGHTS, CDR2 YDEGEE. The CDR3 runs to 14 residues. V trimming: 2 bases; J trimming: 4 bases; junction bases outside the gene matches: 5. The chain's CDR3 is CASSLGTDTYGYTF. The CDR3 DNA sequence: TGTGCCAGCAGCTTAGGGACAGACACCTATGGCTACACCTTC.

V usage is TRBV27 and J usage is TRBJ2-7; D unclear. Looked up from germline, CDR1 is MNHEY and CDR2 is SMNVEV (reference sequence). V shed 6 bases and J shed 3 bases, with 9 bases lying between them. The CDR3 is 12 residues long. CDR3 DNA sequence: TGTGCCAGCAGGACCGGCTACTACGAGCAGTACTTC. It is translated as CASRTGYYEQYF.

CDR3 sequence reads: CASSEWTSGTDPGYEQYF. In nucleotides, the CDR3 is TGTGCCAGCAGTGAATGGACGTCGGGGACGGACCCAGGGTACGAGCAGTACTTC. The chain combines TRBV2 with TRBJ2-7; possibly TRBD1 or TRBD2 for D (5 bases each). The CDR3 totals 18 residues. CDR1 and CDR2 from the germline V gene are SNHLY and FYNNEI. V was clipped by 2 bases and J by 4 bases, with 24 bases between them.

On this clone itself: In the same sample, other DNA sequences code for this CDR3. This chain joins TRBV19 and TRBJ2-7; D is perhaps TRBD1 or TRBD2 (5 bases each). The CDR3 extends over 13 amino acids. Trimming stripped 3 bases from V and 3 bases from J, with 9 bases between. The germline V gene encodes CDR1 LNHDA and CDR2 SQIVND (reference sequence). The CDR3, as DNA: TGTGCCAGTAGTATCGGGACGGACTACGAGCAGTACTTC. Translating it yields CASSIGTDYEQYF.

The J gene is TRBJ2-7, the V gene TRBV7-9; D tentatively reads TRBD1 or TRBD2 (5 bases each). Trimming took off 2 bases at V and 3 bases at J, with 20 bases between the two ends. CDR3 length: 17 amino acids. In germline, CDR1 is SEHNR, CDR2 FQNEAQ (reference sequence). CDR3 sequence (DNA): TGTGCCAGCAGCTTAACCGGAGGAGGCAGGGACCGCTACGAGCAGTACTTC. This translates into CASSLTGGGRDRYEQYF.

This sequence joins TRBV11-2 and TRBJ1-3; D may be TRBD1 (5 bases). This CDR3 spans 14 amino acids. The germline V gene encodes CDR1 SGHAT and CDR2 FQNNGV. The V end was cut by 11 bases, the J end by 2 bases, with 16 bases between. CDR3 nucleotide sequence: TGTGCCGCCGATTTAGGGGTCCCTGGAAACACCATATATTTT. Protein: CAADLGVPGNTIYF. The complete variable domain, with remaining parts taken from reference TRBV11-2 and TRBJ1-3, reads EAGVAQSPRYKIIEKRQSVAFWCNPISGHATLYWYQQILGQGPKLLIQFQNNGVVDDSQLPKDRFSAERLKGVDSTLKIQPAKLEDSAVYLCAADLGVPGNTIYFGEGSWLTVV.

This clone occurred a few times. The identical CDR3 is also encoded by other nucleotide sequences in the sample. The V gene is TRBV19, the J gene TRBJ1-5; D might be TRBD1 (5 bases). Germline V CDR1 and CDR2: LNHDA, SQIVND (reference sequence). The CDR3 loop spans 15 amino acids. V dropped 3 bases and J dropped 3 bases, with 12 bases sitting between them. The chain's CDR3 is CASSIWGTSNQPQHF. The CDR3 DNA sequence: TGTGCCAGTAGTATCTGGGGGACCTCCAATCAGCCCCAGCATTTT.

This chain links TRBV16 with TRBJ2-7, with D unclear. Germline CDR1 KGHSY, CDR2 FQNENV. Trimming removed 0 bases at V and 6 bases at J, with 9 bases between. This CDR3 has 13 residues. CDR3 loop: CASSQSKGSEQYF. CDR3 DNA: TGTGCCAGCAGCCAATCGAAGGGAAGCGAGCAGTACTTC.

The chain combines TRBV15 with TRBJ1-1; TRBD1 might be the D (6 bases). Trimming took 0 bases from V and 4 from J, leaving 21 bases between them. CDR3 length: 18 residues. Germline V lookup: CDR1 LNHNV, CDR2 YYDKDF (reference sequence). CDR3 amino acids: CATSRDLSGGPYRTEAFF. The CDR3 nucleotides read TGTGCCACCAGCAGAGATCTCTCGGGGGGCCCGTACCGCACTGAAGCTTTCTTT.

This rearrangement joins TRBV5-6 to TRBJ2-7; 7 positions match TRBD2. The J segment lost 3 bases and the V segment lost 5 bases, leaving 2 bases of the junction unmatched. Germline V CDR1 and CDR2: SGHDT, YYEEEE. The CDR3 totals 12 residues. The CDR3 sequence: CASSGGVYEQYF. The CDR3 bases are TGTGCCAGCAGTGGGGGGGTCTACGAGCAGTACTTC.

The genes are TRBV9 and TRBJ1-1; D gene ambiguous. CDR3 length equals 13 residues. CDR1 SGDLS and CDR2 YYNGEE come from the germline V gene. The germline V and J ends were trimmed by 3 bases and 2 bases, with 8 bases remaining between them. The CDR3 sequence: CASSGGSNTEAFF. The CDR3, as DNA: TGTGCCAGCAGCGGGGGATCAAACACTGAAGCTTTCTTT.

For this clone: A read error may be the cause here, since a much bigger clone is one base away. The chain uses TRBV7-2 and TRBJ2-7, with no clear D. Looked up from germline, CDR1 is SGHTA and CDR2 is FQGNSA. This CDR3 is 11 amino acids long. The V and J ends lost 1 base and 3 bases respectively, with 1 base between them. The CDR3 region has the DNA TGTGCCAGCAGCTTAGACTACGAGCAGTACTTC. It translates to CASSLDYEQYF.

This clone was observed once. V is TRBV27 and J is TRBJ2-7; perhaps TRBD1 as D (6 bases). Germline CDR1 reads MNHEY; CDR2 reads SMNVEV (reference sequence). CDR3 length: 14 amino acids. Trimming shortened V by 6 bases and J by 2 bases, and 14 bases separated the two germline ends. The CDR3 region is CASSPIQGPYEQYF. The CDR3 DNA sequence: TGTGCCAGCAGCCCCATCCAGGGGCCCTACGAGCAGTACTTC.

The J gene is TRBJ2-1, the V gene TRBV6-5; 8 bases line up with TRBD1. CDR1 and CDR2 from the germline V gene are MNHEY and SVGAGI. Unmatched junction bases numbered 8, after V lost 5 bases and J lost 5 bases. The CDR3 length is 15 residues. DNA for the CDR3: TGTGCCAGCAGTCACGGACAGGGCCCTAACAATGAGCAGTTCTTC. Translation gives CASSHGQGPNNEQFF.

This clone has a single count. The chain's CDR3 is CASSLFSPGEDTQYF. DNA for the CDR3: TGTGCCAGCAGCTTGTTTAGTCCAGGGGAGGATACGCAGTATTTT. The chain has TRBV5-4 and TRBJ2-3, with D perhaps TRBD1 (6 bases). In germline, CDR1 is SGHNT, CDR2 YYREEE (reference sequence). V was pared by 1 base and J by 6 bases, with 15 bases between. The CDR3 is 15 amino acids.

The chain combines TRBV7-9 with TRBJ2-7; D unclear. Deletions cut 0 bases from V and 2 bases from J, with 11 bases between. In germline, CDR1 is SEHNR, CDR2 FQNEAQ (reference sequence). This CDR3 contains 15 residues. The CDR3 reads CASSLAQTVPYEQYF. The CDR3 nucleotides are TGTGCCAGCAGCTTAGCACAAACAGTTCCCTACGAGCAGTACTTC.